Listed below are T cell receptor beta chains from one sample, sequenced in a study of cytomegalovirus exposure and HLA in healthy donors. Repertoires were generated with immunoSEQ multiplex PCR, while TCRdb's copy carries only in-frame clones and drops some. The profile shows 99,000 or so clones, just under 80% of them singletons. Sequenced material: PBMCs. The receptors originated from a male donor in good health and CMV-seronegative. CDR3s include the opening cysteine and the closing phenylalanine or tryptophan. The D gene is left open where the match is weak. Clone size, where shown, is once, few, many, or a class for clones that have expanded.

V,size,J,D,CDR3,DNA
TRBV4-1,NA,TRBJ2-5,NA,CASSQSGSETQYF,TGCGCCAGCAGCCAAAGCGGCTCGGAGACCCAGTACTTC
TRBV5-6,few,TRBJ1-1,NA,CASTFPGQNTEAFF,TGTGCCAGCACCTTCCCGGGACAGAACACTGAAGCTTTCTTT
TRBV7-9,NA,TRBJ2-7,NA,CASSLHKSYEQYF,TGTGCCAGCAGCTTGCACAAATCCTACGAGCAGTACTTC
TRBV11-1,NA,TRBJ2-2,NA,CASSRDTHGELFF,TGTGCCAGCAGCCGCGACACTCACGGGGAGCTGTTTTTT
TRBV4-3,NA,TRBJ2-7,NA,CASSQGPASSYEQYF,TGCGCCAGCAGCCAAGGGCCAGCGTCATCCTACGAGCAGTACTTC
TRBV11-2,few,TRBJ2-1,TRBD1,CASSLEGQGNNEQFF,TGTGCCAGCAGCTTAGAGGGACAGGGGAACAATGAGCAGTTCTTC
TRBV6-5,once,TRBJ2-1,TRBD2,CASTVGSGRHNEQFF,TGTGCCAGCACGGTCGGTAGCGGGAGGCACAATGAGCAGTTCTTC
TRBV7-9,NA,TRBJ2-2,NA,CASSVAWGLDTGELFF,TGTGCCAGCAGCGTGGCATGGGGGCTTGACACCGGGGAGCTGTTTTTT
TRBV27,once,TRBJ2-6,TRBD1,CASSFTTGAAGGANVLTF,TGTGCCAGCAGTTTTACGACAGGGGCTGCGGGTGGGGCCAACGTCCTGACTTTC
TRBV9,NA,TRBJ2-1,TRBD2,CASSPGLAGWEQFF,TGTGCCAGCAGCCCGGGACTAGCGGGATGGGAGCAGTTCTTC
TRBV7-8,NA,TRBJ1-4,TRBD1,CASSLAPGQGLTNEKLFF,TGTGCCAGCAGCTTAGCGCCGGGACAGGGATTAACTAATGAAAAACTGTTTTTT
TRBV6-6,few,TRBJ2-7,TRBD1,CASSQTGSYEQYF,TGTGCCAGCAGTCAGACAGGGTCCTACGAGCAGTACTTC
TRBV4-1,NA,TRBJ2-7,NA,CASSQTFGWARFYEQYF,TGCGCCAGCAGCCAAACCTTCGGTTGGGCCCGCTTTTACGAGCAGTACTTC
TRBV5-1,NA,TRBJ2-7,TRBD1,CASSRDRGTIEQYF,TGCGCCAGCAGCCGAGACAGGGGAACCATCGAGCAGTACTTC
TRBV30,NA,TRBJ1-5,NA,CAWSAQVARNQPQHF,TGTGCCTGGAGTGCCCAGGTTGCCCGTAATCAGCCCCAGCATTTT
TRBV7-3,NA,TRBJ2-1,TRBD2,CASSLSSGTMFEQFF,TGTGCCAGCAGCTTATCCTCCGGGACTATGTTTGAGCAGTTCTTC
TRBV10-3,once,TRBJ1-5,TRBD1,CAISLGQGANRNQPQHF,TGTGCCATCAGTCTGGGACAGGGGGCGAATCGCAATCAGCCCCAGCATTTT
TRBV11-2,once,TRBJ2-3,TRBD1,CASSLGQGVVGTDTQYF,TGTGCCAGCAGCTTAGGACAGGGGGTTGTAGGCACAGATACGCAGTATTTT
TRBV5-1,NA,TRBJ2-7,TRBD1,CASSLGGQGGYEQYF,TGCGCCAGCAGCTTGGGCGGACAGGGTGGGTACGAGCAGTACTTC
TRBV28,NA,TRBJ2-1,NA,CASSLTRTYNEQFF,TGTGCCAGCAGCCTGACCCGGACTTACAATGAGCAGTTCTTC
TRBV15,NA,TRBJ2-7,TRBD1,CATSRSRGTGQDEQYF,TGTGCCACCAGCAGATCACGAGGGACAGGGCAGGACGAGCAGTACTTC
TRBV11-2,NA,TRBJ1-5,NA,CASGRGRNQPQHF,TGTGCCAGCGGTCGTGGGCGCAATCAGCCCCAGCATTTT
TRBV5-5,few,TRBJ2-7,NA,CASSLGGGSYEQYF,TGTGCCAGCAGTCTCGGCGGCGGTTCCTACGAGCAGTACTTC
TRBV4-1,few,TRBJ2-6,NA,CASSQEGGVFGANVLTF,TGCGCCAGCAGCCAAGAAGGAGGGGTCTTTGGGGCCAACGTCCTGACTTTC
TRBV4-1,NA,TRBJ2-7,TRBD1,CASSQDWTGGREQYF,TGCGCCAGCAGCCAAGATTGGACAGGGGGCAGAGAGCAGTACTTC
TRBV5-1,NA,TRBJ1-2,TRBD1,CASSRTTGANYGYTF,TGCGCCAGCAGCCGAACTACAGGGGCTAACTATGGCTACACCTTC
TRBV29-1,NA,TRBJ1-1,NA,CSVDYRANTEAFF,TGCAGCGTTGACTACAGGGCGAACACTGAAGCTTTCTTT
TRBV9,few,TRBJ1-5,TRBD1,CASSRTGGNNQPQHF,TGTGCCAGCAGTCGAACAGGGGGTAACAATCAGCCCCAGCATTTT
TRBV7-2,NA,TRBJ2-2,NA,CASSLGGTNTGELFF,TGTGCCAGCAGCTTAGGCGGGACGAACACCGGGGAGCTGTTTTTT
TRBV15,NA,TRBJ2-2,NA,CATSRVDTGELFF,TGTGCCACCAGCAGAGTAGACACCGGGGAGCTGTTTTTT
TRBV7-8,once,TRBJ1-3,NA,CASSLPRTAGNTIYF,TGTGCCAGCAGCCTCCCGAGGACTGCTGGAAACACCATATATTTT
TRBV11-2,NA,TRBJ1-1,NA,CASKAGQNTEAFF,TGTGCCAGCAAGGCTGGGCAGAACACTGAAGCTTTCTTT
TRBV27,NA,TRBJ1-3,NA,CASRSVSDTIYF,TGTGCCAGCAGGAGTGTAAGCGACACCATATATTTT
TRBV19,NA,TRBJ1-5,NA,CASSIMSGKDSNQPQHF,TGTGCCAGTAGTATAATGTCGGGTAAAGATAGCAATCAGCCCCAGCATTTT
TRBV5-1,NA,TRBJ2-1,NA,CASSLAGAVYGEQFF,TGCGCCAGCAGCTTGGCGGGAGCCGTGTACGGTGAGCAGTTCTTC
TRBV4-2,once,TRBJ1-1,NA,CASSQDPGEGYTEAFF,TGTGCCAGCAGCCAAGATCCAGGGGAGGGGTACACTGAAGCTTTCTTT
TRBV7-9,NA,TRBJ1-1,NA,CASSSRQVYTEAFF,TGTGCCAGCAGCTCAAGACAGGTCTACACTGAAGCTTTCTTT
TRBV6-1,NA,TRBJ1-6,NA,CASTRGGTQSPLHF,TGTGCCAGCACGCGGGGGGGCACCCAATCACCCCTCCACTTT
TRBV7-2,NA,TRBJ2-3,TRBD1,CASSSTGRDTQYF,TGTGCCAGCAGCTCGACAGGGAGAGATACGCAGTATTTT
TRBV4-1,NA,TRBJ2-6,TRBD1,CASSPGTGPSGANVLTF,TGCGCCAGCTCCCCCGGGACAGGCCCATCTGGGGCCAACGTCCTGACTTTC
TRBV7-2,few,TRBJ2-7,TRBD2,CASSLGEGGPYEQYF,TGTGCCAGCAGCTTAGGTGAGGGAGGGCCGTACGAGCAGTACTTC
TRBV9,many,TRBJ2-7,TRBD2,CASNPGGRAYEQYF,TGTGCCAGCAACCCTGGCGGGAGGGCGTACGAGCAGTACTTC
TRBV5-1,NA,TRBJ2-1,TRBD2,CASSLAESGSPGVQFF,TGCGCCAGCAGCTTGGCTGAAAGCGGGAGCCCCGGGGTGCAGTTCTTC
TRBV2,NA,TRBJ2-3,TRBD1,CASSARQGSTDTQYF,TGTGCCAGCAGTGCCAGACAGGGGAGCACAGATACGCAGTATTTT
TRBV7-3,once,TRBJ2-1,TRBD2,CASSALAGAYNEQFF,TGTGCCAGCAGCGCACTAGCGGGGGCCTACAATGAGCAGTTCTTC
TRBV11-3,NA,TRBJ2-7,NA,CASSLDRSSVEQYF,TGTGCCAGCAGCTTAGATCGATCGTCAGTTGAGCAGTACTTC
TRBV7-8,NA,TRBJ1-4,TRBD1,CASSSAGQGEGKLFF,TGTGCCAGCAGCTCAGCGGGACAGGGTGAGGGAAAACTGTTTTTT
TRBV19,NA,TRBJ1-1,TRBD1,CASSIGNRGNTEAFF,TGTGCCAGTAGTATAGGTAACAGGGGGAACACTGAAGCTTTCTTT
TRBV2,once,TRBJ2-6,TRBD1,CASSRSTGEAGANVLTF,TGTGCCAGCAGCCGTTCGACAGGGGAGGCTGGGGCCAACGTCCTGACTTTC
TRBV5-1,NA,TRBJ2-7,NA,CASSGSSQSYEQYF,TGCGCCAGCAGCGGGAGTTCACAGTCCTACGAGCAGTACTTC
TRBV6-6,NA,TRBJ1-2,NA,CASSYGARRPNYGYTF,TGTGCCAGCAGTTACGGGGCCCGTCGGCCGAACTATGGCTACACCTTC